The 5 T cell receptor beta chains listed next were all sequenced from one sample in a study of T cells in Graves' hyperthyroidism and ophthalmopathy. RNA transcripts gave rise to amplified TCR beta CDR3 regions. The TCR CDR3 was amplified in a first-round RT-PCR using the HTBI primer set. TCRdb reprocessed the multiplex PCR reads with MiXCR, giving one entry per CDR3 protein. The table shows more than 350,000 distinct CDR3 sequences, with about 17% occurring only once. Sequencing input: blood. The receptors come from a woman aged 25-40 years with Graves' hyperthyroidism that later progressed to Graves' ophthalmopathy.

This clonotype has at least ten counts. The chain combines TRBV15 with TRBJ1-2, with 9 bases fitting TRBD1. The CDR3 extends over 15 amino acids. Trimming removed 0 bases from V and 5 bases from J; junction bases left unmatched: 4. Germline V gene sequence: CDR1 LNHNV, CDR2 YYDKDF (reference sequence). CDR3 bases: TGTGCCACCAGCAGAGATTTGGGACAGGGTTATGGCTACACCTTC. This translates into CATSRDLGQGYGYTF.

Ten or more counts support this clonotype. CDR3 nucleotide sequence: TGCGCCAGCAGCCAAACCGGGACTAGGACAGATACGCAGTATTTT. It specifies CASSQTGTRTDTQYF. The chain couples TRBV5-1 to TRBJ2-3, with 8 bases lining up with TRBD2. The ends lost 4 bases at V and 3 bases at J; junction bases unmatched: 7. The CDR3 totals 15 residues. Germline values: CDR1 SGHRS, CDR2 YFSETQ.

The chain links TRBV4-1 to TRBJ1-5; TRBD1 agrees at 7 bases. V shed 1 base, J shed 6 bases, and the junction held 12 bases outside the gene matches. From germline, CDR1 is MGHRA and CDR2 YSYEKL. The CDR3 extends over 17 amino acids. The CDR3 nucleotides are TGCGCCAGCAGCCAAGGCCCAAGACAGGGACAGAGTCAGCCCCAGCATTTT. Its protein is CASSQGPRQGQSQPQHF.

This clonotype was seen a few times. The rearrangement uses TRBV3-1 and TRBJ2-3, with TRBD2 matching over 10 bases. This CDR3 region has 19 residues. The V and J ends lost 2 bases and 2 bases, in that order; junction bases with no gene match: 13. CDR1 is LGHDT and CDR2 is YNNKEL in the germline V gene (reference sequence). In DNA, the CDR3 is TGTGCCAGCAGCCAAACCCTTCTAGCGGGGGACCAGGTCACAGATACGCAGTATTTT. This codes for CASSQTLLAGDQVTDTQYF.

Ten or more counts support this clonotype. The gene calls are TRBV6-2 or TRBV6-3 and TRBJ1-3; D is undetermined. V was trimmed by 2 bases and J by 9 bases, leaving 8 bases between them. This CDR3 has 12 amino acids. Germline CDR1 MNHEY, CDR2 SVGEGT. CDR3 region: CASSYGSGTIYF. CDR3 nucleotides: TGTGCCAGCAGTTACGGATCCGGCACCATATATTTT.